The present entry profiles one T cell receptor beta chain with its context. This receptor's antigen is unknown. Reading from cysteine to phenylalanine, the CDR3 counts 12 amino acids. DNA was not recorded. From a lookup of the germline V gene (reference sequence), CDR1 and CDR2 are DFQATT and SNEGSKA. Library preparation used 5' RACE. Each TCR library was prepared from 3,500 to 4,500 ng of total RNA. For each sample, cDNA synthesis was carried out in eight separate reactions using SMARTScribe reverse transcriptase. During cDNA synthesis, template switching was used to introduce unique molecular identifiers that contained a 6-nucleotide sample barcode. Two nested PCRs of roughly 16 and 10 cycles amplified the TCRalpha and TCRbeta cDNA, and bead purification followed each PCR. Before amplification, cDNA was treated with uracil DNA-glycosylase and purified using the QIAquick PCR purification kit. The second PCR added Illumina TruSeq-compatible adapters along with sample-specific barcodes. Library quality and concentration were assessed using TapeStation and Qubit, and 4.5 to 6.5 ng of each library was pooled. Sequencing of pooled libraries was carried out on an Illumina HiSeq2500 single-index Rapid Run using 2 x 100 bp reads and custom sequencing primers. Turning to the authors' computational methods: MiGEC version 1.2.6 was used for UMI-based consensus assembly, which corrected PCR and sequencing errors. MiXCR version 2.1.1 handled V(D)J alignment, clonotype assembly and CDR3 extraction. Gene usage, clonotype sharing and MAIT/NKT TCR abundance were normalised by analysing the top 1000, 10 000 and 20 000 clonotypes per sample. Diversity was computed as the inverse Simpson index with the vegan R package after downsampling to 27 000 UMIs. Paired Mann-Whitney U tests on discordant twin pairs were used, with Benjamini-Hochberg multiple-testing correction. One entry per CDR3 protein sequence results from the TCRdb reprocessing of the reads, with DNA left out. It is TCRdb's table, rather than the study itself, that gives the V and J calls and clone size. The table held for this sample gives about 300,000 distinct CDR3 sequences. The ten largest clones add up to 5.5% to 6.5% of the sample.

A roughly 2.7 ml peripheral blood sample was drawn into PAXgene tubes per donor and stored at -80°C. Without any T cell sorting, total RNA was extracted from whole blood using the PAXgene blood miRNA kit on an automated QIAcube. Peripheral blood from monozygotic twin pairs, either concordant or discordant for inflammatory bowel disease, underwent deep TCRalpha and TCRbeta repertoire profiling that used unique molecular barcoding. Smoking habits were recorded for all twin pairs, with individuals classified as current, former or never smokers. This sample is part of a study of monozygotic twins with inflammatory bowel disease (dated by TCRdb to the late 2010s). Study-level background: A total of roughly 28 monozygotic twin pairs were included in the full study, comprising nine German pairs (four IBD-concordant, five IBD-discordant) and 19 IBD-discordant Danish pairs. The search for disease-associated traits relied mainly on comparing, within discordant pairs, IBD patients with their genetically identical healthy co-twins. Each individual had, on average, about 151 000 unique TCRalpha sequences and 181 000 unique TCRbeta sequences available for analysis. What the work shows at the level of the full study, not this receptor alone: IBD patients shared fewer clonotypes with other individuals than healthy twins did, most markedly in patients showing signs of disease activity. Distinction between different T cell subtypes could not be achieved in the analysis. Concordant and discordant twins showed no difference in repertoire similarity, possibly because of limited statistical power. Background noise and inter-individual variability may have been introduced into the repertoires by the differing immunosuppressive treatments among patients. The results gave no support for a single strong signal or clonotype linked to IBD. Measured by the inverse Simpson index, TCRbeta repertoire diversity was lower in IBD patients than in their healthy co-twins.

The receptor chain draws on TRBV20-1 and TRBJ2-7; checking the TCRdb D call of TRBD1 is not possible without DNA. The sequenced sample was blood. The clonotype originates from a human donor with ulcerative colitis or Crohn's disease, or a healthy co-twin of an affected twin (not recorded which). The CDR3 reads as follows: CSARMTGSEQYF.